This entry concerns a single T cell receptor beta chain. The data derive from a study of brain T cells in children with intractable seizures. V was clipped by 2 bases and J by 4 bases, with 15 bases between them. The CDR3 extends over 16 amino acids. Per the germline V gene, CDR1 is MNHEY and CDR2 is SVGAGI. Profiling relied on immunoSEQ multiplex PCR, and the TCRdb table lists in-frame clones only, not all of them. This table has fewer than 85,000 clones, about 92% appearing once. This specimen was peripheral blood, taken at surgery. The rearrangement uses TRBV6-5 and TRBJ1-3, with D perhaps TRBD1 (6 bases). This sequence originates from a boy under three years old with tuberous sclerosis and intractable seizures. In DNA form, the CDR3 reads TGTGCCAGCAGTTACGTGGCAGGGGCGTCGGGAAACACCATATATTTT. Translating gives CASSYVAGASGNTIYF.